Below, 32 T cell receptor beta chains from the same sample are listed, as sequenced in a study of cytomegalovirus exposure and HLA in healthy donors. Vbeta (60) and Jbeta (13) primers were used in the PCR. TCRdb keeps only in-frame clones here, not all; method: immunoSEQ multiplex PCR. Here the sample spans about 150,000 clones, about 76% being singletons. Sample: PBMCs. The origin of the receptors is a human donor in good health.

This clone came up once. J is TRBJ2-7 and V is TRBV2, with D possibly being TRBD1 (6 bases). CDR1 is SNHLY and CDR2 is FYNNEI in the germline V gene. The CDR3 runs 14 residues. V dropped 6 bases and J dropped 0 bases, with 12 bases sitting between them. The CDR3 DNA reads TGTGCCAGCAGATTCCAGGGGCCCTCCTACGAGCAGTACTTC. Its protein is CASRFQGPSYEQYF.

This chain links TRBV2 with TRBJ2-2; 10 bases are shared with TRBD2. The CDR3 sequence is 15 residues long. CDR1 SNHLY and CDR2 FYNNEI come from the germline V gene. The V segment lost 7 bases and the J segment 7 bases; nucleotides outside the gene matches: 9. Here the CDR3 reads CASMRLAGGGGELFF. The DNA of the CDR3 is TGTGCCAGCATGCGACTAGCGGGTGGTGGCGGGGAGCTGTTTTTT.

This chain uses TRBV2 with TRBJ1-3, with 10 bases fitting TRBD1. The length of the CDR3 is 14 residues. Germline V gene lookup returns CDR1 SNHLY and CDR2 FYNNEI. V gave up 8 bases and J gave up 8 bases; unmatched junction bases: 9. The CDR3 nucleotides are TGTGCCAGCGGCCGGGACAGGGGACGGTACACCATATATTTT. This translates into CASGRDRGRYTIYF.

The J gene is TRBJ1-4, the V gene TRBV28; D not resolved. Germline CDR1 and CDR2: MDHEN and SYDVKM. The V end lost 5 bases, the J end lost 7 bases, and 14 bases lay between the germline ends. The CDR3 contains 14 residues. The CDR3 bases are TGTGCCAGCAGTACTCAAAATACTGCTGAAAAACTGTTTTTT. The encoded protein is CASSTQNTAEKLFF.

This clone was counted only a few times. This sequence joins TRBV15 and TRBJ2-1, with 7 nucleotides matching TRBD1. There are 15 residues in the CDR3. Germline lookup yields CDR1 LNHNV and CDR2 YYDKDF (reference sequence). The trim removed 1 base at V and 15 bases at J, leaving 15 bases unmatched. The CDR3, as DNA: TGTGCCACCAGCAGAGCCTCAGACAGGGCCGTAGGTCGGTTCTTC. Encoded protein: CATSRASDRAVGRFF.

This chain joins TRBV7-3 and TRBJ1-1, with a weak D call TRBD1 (6 bases). Germline V CDR1 and CDR2: SGHTA, FQGTGA. The length of the CDR3 is 14 residues. V was clipped by 0 bases and J by 1 base, with 6 bases between them. CDR3 loop: CASSLTGGNTEAFF. Written as DNA, the CDR3 is TGTGCCAGCAGCTTAACAGGGGGGAACACTGAAGCTTTCTTT.

The chain is built from TRBV6-1 and TRBJ2-3, with TRBD2 matching over 9 bases. V gave up 1 base and J gave up 3 bases; unmatched junction bases: 8. This CDR3 comprises 17 residues. CDR1 is MNHNS and CDR2 is SASEGT in the germline V gene. The CDR3 is CASSEGVAGGSTDTQYF. Written as DNA, the CDR3 is TGTGCCAGCAGTGAAGGTGTTGCGGGGGGGTCGACAGATACGCAGTATTTT.

The V and J genes are TRBV19 and TRBJ1-1, with D unclear. The germline V and J ends were trimmed by 3 bases and 6 bases, with 20 bases remaining between them. The CDR3 runs to 16 residues. Germline CDR1 is LNHDA and CDR2 is SQIVND (reference sequence). CDR3 loop: CASSMGSRSLGPEAFF. The CDR3 DNA is TGTGCCAGTAGTATGGGGAGTCGTTCTCTCGGTCCTGAAGCTTTCTTT.

J is TRBJ2-7 and V is TRBV7-9, with D maybe TRBD1 (5 bases). V was shortened by 5 bases and J by 3 bases, with 11 bases between the two germline ends. This CDR3 has 13 residues. The germline gives CDR1 SEHNR, CDR2 FQNEAQ (reference sequence). CDR3 amino acids: CASSRDRDYEQYF. The CDR3, as DNA: TGTGCCAGCAGCCGAGACAGAGACTACGAGCAGTACTTC.

The V and J genes are TRBV7-9 and TRBJ2-7; a possible D gene is TRBD2 (6 bases). The V end was cut by 6 bases, the J end by 5 bases, with 11 bases between. CDR1 and CDR2 from the germline V gene are SEHNR and FQNEAQ (reference sequence). The CDR3 loop spans 12 amino acids. The DNA for the CDR3 is TGTGCCAGCAGTAGACTAGGTGACGAGCAGTACTTC. It encodes CASSRLGDEQYF.

The V gene is TRBV15, the J gene TRBJ2-7, with D perhaps matching TRBD2 (7 bases). V was trimmed by 2 bases and J by 6 bases, leaving 17 bases between them. Per the germline V gene, CDR1 is LNHNV and CDR2 is YYDKDF (reference sequence). The CDR3 contains 15 residues. The CDR3 nucleotides read TGTGCCACCAGCAGACAGTTTGGAGGGGGGGTCGAGCAGTACTTC. It translates to CATSRQFGGGVEQYF.

The chain links TRBV28 to TRBJ2-7, with D perhaps TRBD1 (6 bases). This CDR3 contains 11 residues. Germline CDR1 and CDR2: MDHEN and SYDVKM. V lost 11 bases and J lost 3, with 11 bases in between. CDR3 sequence reads: CASGELYEQYF. CDR3 bases: TGTGCCTCAGGGGAACTCTACGAGCAGTACTTC.

The V and J genes are TRBV28 and TRBJ2-7; D is ambiguous. Deletions cut 7 bases from V and 2 bases from J, with 15 bases between. CDR1 MDHEN and CDR2 SYDVKM come from the germline V gene. The CDR3 totals 14 residues. The CDR3: CASTPDPKTYEQYF. CDR3 DNA sequence: TGTGCCAGCACTCCCGATCCTAAGACCTACGAGCAGTACTTC. Full variable domain (remainder filled in from reference TRBV28 and TRBJ2-7): DVKVTQSSRYLVKRTGEKVFLECVQDMDHENMFWYRQDPGLGLRLIYFSYDVKMKEKGDIPEGYSVSREKKERFSLILESASTNQTSMYLCASTPDPKTYEQYFGPGTRLTVT.

The chain has TRBV29-1 and TRBJ1-2; D ambiguous. Trimming removed 3 bases from V and 3 bases from J, with 11 bases in between. CDR1 is SQVTM, CDR2 ANQGSEA, per germline. The CDR3 runs to 13 residues. CDR3 protein: CSVDLLFDYGYTF. CDR3 sequence (DNA): TGCAGCGTTGATCTCCTCTTTGACTATGGCTACACCTTC.

The genes are TRBV19 and TRBJ2-7; D unclear. With 5 bases removed from V and 2 bases from J, the gap between germline ends came to 16 bases. CDR1 LNHDA and CDR2 SQIVND come from the germline V gene (reference sequence). There are 15 residues in the CDR3. DNA for the CDR3: TGTGCCAGTAGTCTACAGAGAGCTAAGACCTACGAGCAGTACTTC. It codes for CASSLQRAKTYEQYF. Full variable domain (remainder filled in from reference TRBV19 and TRBJ2-7): DGGITQSPKYLFRKEGQNVTLSCEQNLNHDAMYWYRQDPGQGLRLIYYSQIVNDFQKGDIAEGYSVSREKKESFPLTVTSAQKNPTAFYLCASSLQRAKTYEQYFGPGTRLTVT.

The gene calls are TRBV19 and TRBJ1-6, with 9 bases lining up with TRBD1. The CDR3 contains 14 residues. Trimming removed 6 bases from V and 7 bases from J; junction bases left unmatched: 4. Germline CDR1 LNHDA, CDR2 SQIVND (reference sequence). CDR3 sequence: CASSRDRENSPLHF. CDR3 nucleotide sequence: TGTGCCAGTAGCCGGGACAGGGAGAATTCACCCCTCCACTTT.

V and J are TRBV6-1 and TRBJ2-1, with 14 bases that match TRBD2. Per germline, CDR1 MNHNS and CDR2 SASEGT. The CDR3 sequence is 18 residues long. V shed 4 bases and J 4 bases; nucleotides not matched to a gene: 9. CDR3 in DNA: TGTGCCAGCAGTGCCCCCCGAGGACTAGCGGGGGGTTACAATGAGCAGTTCTTC. Protein sequence: CASSAPRGLAGGYNEQFF.

The rearrangement links TRBV10-1 to TRBJ1-1, with D possibly TRBD1 on 6 matching bases. The V end lost 0 bases, the J end lost 5 bases, and 13 bases lay between the germline ends. CDR1 WNHNN and CDR2 SYGVQD come from the germline V gene (reference sequence). This CDR3 has 15 amino acids. Written as DNA, the CDR3 is TGCGCCAGCAGTGAGTCACTAGGGGGTCGTACTGAAGCTTTCTTT. Protein sequence: CASSESLGGRTEAFF.

For the CDR3, the DNA is TGTGCCAGCATGAGTCTTCTCAGAGGGAATGAGCAGTTCTTC. This sequence encodes CASMSLLRGNEQFF. V usage is TRBV2 and J usage is TRBJ2-1, with D tentatively TRBD2 (5 bases). Trimming stripped 7 bases from V and 7 bases from J, with 17 bases between. The germline V gene encodes CDR1 SNHLY and CDR2 FYNNEI. CDR3 length: 14 amino acids.

V usage is TRBV7-9 and J usage is TRBJ1-1, with 7 bases lining up with TRBD1. Germline V gene sequence: CDR1 SEHNR, CDR2 FQNEAQ (reference sequence). The CDR3 has 16 residues. V dropped 5 bases and J dropped 0; count of bases not matched to a gene: 9. CDR3 in DNA: TGTGCCAGCAGCCCGCGACAGGGTCATATGAACACTGAAGCTTTCTTT. Its translation: CASSPRQGHMNTEAFF.

The chain carries TRBV18 and TRBJ1-4; D unresolved. V dropped 5 bases and J dropped 8 bases, with 12 bases sitting between them. Germline loops: CDR1 KGHSH, CDR2 LQKENI. CDR3 size: 13 residues. The DNA for the CDR3 is TGTGCCAGCTCAGAGGGTGCGAACGAAAAACTGTTTTTT. Amino acid sequence: CASSEGANEKLFF.

V is TRBV7-8 and J is TRBJ2-7, with 7 positions matching TRBD1. V shed 3 bases, J shed 2 bases, and the junction held 4 bases outside the gene matches. The CDR3 is 14 amino acids. Germline V CDR1 and CDR2: SGHVS, FQNEAQ. The CDR3 DNA is TGTGCCAGCAGCTTTCACAGGGGAACCTACGAGCAGTACTTC. Translating gives CASSFHRGTYEQYF.

Only a few counts were recorded for this clone. The gene calls are TRBV30 and TRBJ1-1, with D possibly matching TRBD1 (6 bases). Trimming left V 3 bases short and J 7 bases short, with 12 bases between. This CDR3 has 12 amino acids. The V gene's germline CDR1 is GTSNPN and CDR2 SVGIG (reference sequence). The CDR3 region has the DNA TGTGCCTGGAGGCGGACAGCCGGTGAAGCTTTCTTT. It codes for CAWRRTAGEAFF.

Concerning this clone itself: Compared with germline, one end of the junction differs, possibly owing to a read error. The genes are TRBV7-9 and TRBJ1-4; D remains unclear. This CDR3 has 15 residues. Looked up from germline, CDR1 is SEHNR and CDR2 is FQNEAQ (reference sequence). This CDR3 is CSSSPTPTVGEKLFF. The CDR3 DNA follows: TGTTCCAGCAGCCCTACTCCTACGGTCGGTGAAAAACTGTTTTTT. Drawing the rest from reference TRBV7-9 and TRBJ1-4, the complete variable domain is DTGVSQNPRHKITKRGQNVTFRCDPISEHNRLYWYRQTLGQGPEFLTYFQNEAQLEKSRLLSDRFSAERPKGSFSTLEIQRTEQGDSAMYLCSSSPTPTVGEKLFFGSGTQLSVL.

The chain combines TRBV6-6 with TRBJ1-6, with D uncertain. V lost 2 bases and J 9 bases, leaving 11 bases between the germline ends. Germline V gene sequence: CDR1 MNHNY, CDR2 SVGAGI (reference sequence). CDR3 length equals 14 residues. The CDR3 spells CASSYGREGSPLHF. CDR3 DNA: TGTGCCAGCAGTTACGGGAGGGAGGGTTCACCCCTCCACTTT.

J is TRBJ1-2 and V is TRBV6-5, with 9 bases that match TRBD1. The CDR3 spans 14 residues. The ends lost 6 bases at V and 7 bases at J; junction bases unmatched: 9. CDR1 is MNHEY and CDR2 is SVGAGI in the germline V gene. CDR3 residues: CASSLGQGFGGYTF. The CDR3 DNA reads TGTGCCAGCAGCCTCGGACAGGGGTTCGGTGGCTACACCTTC.

This rearrangement joins TRBV28 to TRBJ1-5, with D hard to call. The V and J ends lost 5 bases and 9 bases respectively, with 17 bases between them. This CDR3 is 14 amino acids long. Germline values: CDR1 MDHEN, CDR2 SYDVKM. CDR3 loop: CASSTTTPVSPQHF. CDR3 sequence (DNA): TGTGCCAGCAGTACTACCACGCCCGTTTCGCCCCAGCATTTT.

This sequence joins TRBV5-4 and TRBJ1-2; the D gene is possibly TRBD1 (6 bases). The CDR3 runs 14 residues. CDR1 SGHNT and CDR2 YYREEE come from the germline V gene (reference sequence). The V end was cut by 0 bases, the J end by 2 bases, with 8 bases between. DNA for the CDR3: TGTGCCAGCAGCTTGGGCGGACAGAACTATGGCTACACCTTC. This encodes CASSLGGQNYGYTF.

In its sample, this clone was seen a few times. The rearrangement uses TRBV7-9 and TRBJ2-7; TRBD2 matches at 11 bases. The CDR3 has 17 residues. Germline CDR1 is SEHNR and CDR2 is FQNEAQ (reference sequence). The V segment lost 5 bases and the J segment 4 bases; nucleotides outside the gene matches: 13. CDR3: CASSPRGLAGGHYEQYF. CDR3 nucleotide sequence: TGTGCCAGCAGCCCCAGGGGGCTAGCGGGAGGACATTACGAGCAGTACTTC.

The V gene is TRBV18, the J gene TRBJ1-1; 7 positions match TRBD1. The CDR3 covers 14 residues. The V and J ends lost 4 bases and 3 bases, in that order; junction bases with no gene match: 5. Germline CDR1 and CDR2: KGHSH and LQKENI. CDR3 nucleotide sequence: TGTGCCAGCTCACTGACGGGACAGTACACTGAAGCTTTCTTT. Protein product: CASSLTGQYTEAFF.

The chain uses TRBV29-1 and TRBJ1-2; the D gene is possibly TRBD1 (5 bases). CDR3 size: 14 residues. Germline CDR1 SQVTM, CDR2 ANQGSEA. V dropped 1 base and J dropped 7 bases, with 16 bases sitting between them. CDR3 loop: CSVEALDTWGGYTF. For the CDR3, the DNA is TGCAGCGTTGAAGCCTTGGACACCTGGGGTGGCTACACCTTC. Full variable domain (rest looked up from reference TRBV29-1 and TRBJ1-2): SAVISQKPSRDICQRGTSLTIQCQVDSQVTMMFWYRQQPGQSLTLIATANQGSEATYESGFVIDKFPISRPNLTFSTLTVSNMSPEDSSIYLCSVEALDTWGGYTFGSGTRLTVV.

The chain recombines TRBV19 with TRBJ2-7; 9 nucleotides align to TRBD1. The germline V gene has CDR1 LNHDA and CDR2 SQIVND (reference sequence). Unmatched junction bases numbered 5, after V lost 6 bases and J lost 2 bases. There are 14 residues in the CDR3. The CDR3 loop is CASSWTGDTYEQYF. Written as DNA, the CDR3 is TGTGCCAGTAGCTGGACAGGGGACACCTACGAGCAGTACTTC.